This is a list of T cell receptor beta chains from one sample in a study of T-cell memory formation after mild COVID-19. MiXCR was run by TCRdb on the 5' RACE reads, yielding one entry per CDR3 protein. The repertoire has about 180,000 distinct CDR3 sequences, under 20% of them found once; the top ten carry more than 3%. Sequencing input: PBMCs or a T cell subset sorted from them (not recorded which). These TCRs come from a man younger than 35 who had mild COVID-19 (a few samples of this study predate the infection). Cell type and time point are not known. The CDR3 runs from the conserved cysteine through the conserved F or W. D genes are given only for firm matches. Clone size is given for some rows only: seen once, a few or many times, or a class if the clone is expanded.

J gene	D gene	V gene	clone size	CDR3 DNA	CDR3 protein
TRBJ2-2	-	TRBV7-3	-	TGTGCCAGCAGCCGCCCCCACACCGGGGAGCTGTTTTTT	CASSRPHTGELFF
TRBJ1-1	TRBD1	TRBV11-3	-	TGTGCCAGCAGCACCAGACCGACAGGGGACTGCACTGAAGCTTTCTTT	CASSTRPTGDCTEAFF
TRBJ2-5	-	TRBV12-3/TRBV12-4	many	TGTGCCAGCAGTCCCACCTGGACAAAAGAGACCCAGTACTTC	CASSPTWTKETQYF
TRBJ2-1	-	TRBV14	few	TGTGCCAGCAGCACGCGGGCGCGACGAGACAATGAGCAGTTCTTC	CASSTRARRDNEQFF
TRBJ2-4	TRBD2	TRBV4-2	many	TGTGCCAGCAGCCCTCGGGGGGGCCCTGGCAAAAACATTCAGTACTTC	CASSPRGGPGKNIQYF
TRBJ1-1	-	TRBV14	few	TGTGCCAGCAGCCCAATCCAGGGGCCCACTGAAGCTTTCTTT	CASSPIQGPTEAFF
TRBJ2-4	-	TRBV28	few	TGTGCCAGCAGTTTTTCGCGGGGCAAAAACATTCAGTACTTC	CASSFSRGKNIQYF
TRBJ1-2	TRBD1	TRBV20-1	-	TGCAGTGCTCTCCCCAGGGGGGTAGTGGGCTATGGCTACACCTTC	CSALPRGVVGYGYTF
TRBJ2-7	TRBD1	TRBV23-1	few	TGCGCCAGCAGTCGAGGGACAGTTCCCCCAATCTCCTACGAGCAGTACTTC	CASSRGTVPPISYEQYF
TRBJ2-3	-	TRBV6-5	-	TGTGCCAGCAGTTACGCGCTAGCGTGGGATACGCAGTATTTT	CASSYALAWDTQYF
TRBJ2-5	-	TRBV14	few	TGTGCCAGCAGCCAGGGTAATCCTAAGACCCAGTACTTC	CASSQGNPKTQYF